This T cell receptor (beta chain) was sequenced in a study of Ad26.COV2.S vaccination and SARS-CoV-2 variants. In the study overall: Intramuscular Ad26.COV2.S doses were given once or twice, 56 days apart. Study observations and caveats: Breadth and depth estimates from TCRs may understate total T cell responses. The study found higher spike-specific TCR breadth in vaccine than placebo recipients.

Note on this clone: Its specificity is not known.

CDR1 LNHNV and CDR2 YYDKDF come from the germline V gene (reference sequence). V lost 2 bases, J lost 7 bases, and 18 bases lay in between. The CDR3 contains 15 residues. Only in-frame clones appear in the TCRdb table, and some are missing; sequencing was by immunoSEQ multiplex PCR. The table records 350,000 to 500,000 clones, roughly 88% of them present only once. Documented treatment: roughly 18 received Ad26.COV2.S at low or high dose, single or two shots; about 5 received placebo; per-sample allocation not given. Sampling took place 63 days after the first vaccine or placebo injection. Vaccination employed an Ad26 vector expressing the Wuhan-strain SARS-CoV-2 spike.

This receptor was taken from a person aged 18-65 years who received the Ad26.COV2.S COVID-19 vaccine or a placebo. This specimen was peripheral blood, taken in a trial of Ad26.COV2.S vaccine versus placebo. The chain uses TRBV15 and TRBJ2-7; TRBD1 might be the D (5 bases). This CDR3 reads CATSRTWGPPEEQYF. CDR3 sequence (DNA): TGTGCCACCAGCAGAACTTGGGGCCCCCCGGAAGAGCAGTACTTC. The full variable domain, completed using reference TRBV15 and TRBJ2-7, is DAMVIQNPRYQVTQFGKPVTLSCSQTLNHNVMYWYQQKSSQAPKLLFHYYDKDFNNEADTPDNFQSRRPNTSFCFLDIRSPGLGDTAMYLCATSRTWGPPEEQYFGPGTRLTVT.